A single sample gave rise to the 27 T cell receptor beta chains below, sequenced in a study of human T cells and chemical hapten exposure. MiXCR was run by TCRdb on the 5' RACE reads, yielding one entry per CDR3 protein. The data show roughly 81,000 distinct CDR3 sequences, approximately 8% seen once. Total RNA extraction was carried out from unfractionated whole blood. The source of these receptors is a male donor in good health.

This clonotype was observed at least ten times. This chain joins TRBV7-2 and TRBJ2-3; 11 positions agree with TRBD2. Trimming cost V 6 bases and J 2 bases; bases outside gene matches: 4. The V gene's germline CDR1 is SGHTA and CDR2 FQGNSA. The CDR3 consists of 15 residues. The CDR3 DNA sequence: TGTGCCAGCAGGGGGACTAGCGGATTCACAGATACGCAGTATTTT. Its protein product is CASRGTSGFTDTQYF.

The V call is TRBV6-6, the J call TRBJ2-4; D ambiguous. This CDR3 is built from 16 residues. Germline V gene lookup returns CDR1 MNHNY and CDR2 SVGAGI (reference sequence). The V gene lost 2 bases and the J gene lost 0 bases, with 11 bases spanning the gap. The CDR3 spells CASSYGSSLAKNIQYF. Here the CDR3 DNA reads TGTGCCAGCAGTTACGGGTCCTCCTTAGCCAAAAACATTCAGTACTTC.

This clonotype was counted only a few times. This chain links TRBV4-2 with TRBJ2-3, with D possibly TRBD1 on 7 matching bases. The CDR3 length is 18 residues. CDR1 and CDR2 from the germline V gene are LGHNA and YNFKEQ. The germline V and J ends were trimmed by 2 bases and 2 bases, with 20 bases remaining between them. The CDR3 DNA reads TGTGCCAGCAGCCAATCCCTCCCGGCGGGACAGCTCACAGATACGCAGTATTTT. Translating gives CASSQSLPAGQLTDTQYF.

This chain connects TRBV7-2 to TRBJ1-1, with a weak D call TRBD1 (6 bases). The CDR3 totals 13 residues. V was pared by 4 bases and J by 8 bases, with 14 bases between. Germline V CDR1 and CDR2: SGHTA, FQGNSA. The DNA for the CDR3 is TGTGCCAGCAGCTCATTGACAGGCGGGGAAGCTTTCTTT. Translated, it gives CASSSLTGGEAFF. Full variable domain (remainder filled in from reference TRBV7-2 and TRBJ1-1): GAGVSQSPSNKVTEKGKDVELRCDPISGHTALYWYRQSLGQGLEFLIYFQGNSAPDKSGLPSDRFSAERTGGSVSTLTIQRTQQEDSAVYLCASSSLTGGEAFFGQGTRLTVV.

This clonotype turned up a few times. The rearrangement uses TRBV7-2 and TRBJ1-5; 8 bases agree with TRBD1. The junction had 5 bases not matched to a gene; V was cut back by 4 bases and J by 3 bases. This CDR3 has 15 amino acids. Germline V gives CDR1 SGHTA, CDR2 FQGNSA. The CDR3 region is CASSSPDRVNQPQHF. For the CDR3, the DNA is TGTGCCAGCAGCTCCCCGGACAGGGTCAATCAGCCCCAGCATTTT.

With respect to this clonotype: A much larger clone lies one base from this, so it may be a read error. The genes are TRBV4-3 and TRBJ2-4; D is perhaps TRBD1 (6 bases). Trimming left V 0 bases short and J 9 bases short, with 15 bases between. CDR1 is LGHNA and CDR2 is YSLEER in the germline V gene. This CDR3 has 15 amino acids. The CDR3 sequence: CASSQDKGVWSIQYF. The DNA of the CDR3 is TGCGCCAGCAGCCAAGATAAGGGGGTGTGGAGCATTCAGTACTTC.

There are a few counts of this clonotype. For the CDR3, the DNA is TGTGCCAGCAGTCCCCCGGCTGACTCCTACAATGAGCAGTTCTTC. This codes for CASSPPADSYNEQFF. This rearrangement joins TRBV6-6 to TRBJ2-1, with D unresolved. V was trimmed by 5 bases and J by 0 bases, leaving 11 bases between them. Germline V gene data show CDR1 as MNHNY and CDR2 as SVGAGI (reference sequence). The CDR3 is 15 amino acids.

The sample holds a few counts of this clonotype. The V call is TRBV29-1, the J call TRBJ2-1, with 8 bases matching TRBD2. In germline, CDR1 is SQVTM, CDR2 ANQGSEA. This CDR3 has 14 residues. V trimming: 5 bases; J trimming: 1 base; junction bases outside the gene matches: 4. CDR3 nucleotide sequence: TGCAGCGTTCGTACTAGCGGTTCCTACAATGAGCAGTTCTTC. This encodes CSVRTSGSYNEQFF.

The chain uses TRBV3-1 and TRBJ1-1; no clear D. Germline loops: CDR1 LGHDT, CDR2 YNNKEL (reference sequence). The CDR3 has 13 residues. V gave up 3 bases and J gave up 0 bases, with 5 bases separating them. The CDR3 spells CASSQIMNTEAFF. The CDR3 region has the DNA TGTGCCAGCAGCCAGATCATGAACACTGAAGCTTTCTTT.

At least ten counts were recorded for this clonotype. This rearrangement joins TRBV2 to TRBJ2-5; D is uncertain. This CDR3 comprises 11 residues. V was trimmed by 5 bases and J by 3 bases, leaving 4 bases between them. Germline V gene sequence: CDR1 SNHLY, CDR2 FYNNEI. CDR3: CASSREETQYF. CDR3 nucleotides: TGTGCCAGCAGTCGTGAAGAGACCCAGTACTTC.

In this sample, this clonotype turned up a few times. The CDR3 DNA is TGTGCCAGCAGTGAGGGTATGAGGGAGACAGATACGCAGTATTTT. It translates to CASSEGMRETDTQYF. This chain joins TRBV2 and TRBJ2-3; TRBD2 might be the D (5 bases). CDR3 length equals 15 residues. The germline V gene encodes CDR1 SNHLY and CDR2 FYNNEI. Trimming left V 3 bases short and J 3 bases short, with 13 bases between.

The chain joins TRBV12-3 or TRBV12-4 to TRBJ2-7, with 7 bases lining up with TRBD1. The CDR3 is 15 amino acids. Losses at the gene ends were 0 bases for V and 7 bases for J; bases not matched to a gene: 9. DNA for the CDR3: TGTGCCAGCAGTTTAGCCGGGACAGCCAGTAAGGAGCAGTACTTC. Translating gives CASSLAGTASKEQYF.

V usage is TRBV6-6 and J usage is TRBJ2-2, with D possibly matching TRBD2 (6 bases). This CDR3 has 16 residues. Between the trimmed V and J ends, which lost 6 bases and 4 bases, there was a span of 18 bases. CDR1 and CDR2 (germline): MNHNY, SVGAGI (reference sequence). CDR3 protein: CASSPLEAGSTGELFF. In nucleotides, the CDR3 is TGTGCCAGCAGCCCGCTAGAGGCGGGGAGCACCGGGGAGCTGTTTTTT.

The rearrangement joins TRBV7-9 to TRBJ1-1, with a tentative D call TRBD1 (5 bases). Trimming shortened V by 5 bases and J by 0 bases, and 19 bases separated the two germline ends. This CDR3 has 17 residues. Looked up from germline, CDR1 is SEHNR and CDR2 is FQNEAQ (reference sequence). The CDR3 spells CASSILGGVALNTEAFF. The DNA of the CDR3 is TGTGCCAGCAGCATTCTGGGGGGGGTGGCATTGAACACTGAAGCTTTCTTT.

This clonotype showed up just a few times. CDR3 in DNA: TGTGCCAGCAGTTACCGGGATCCCGCTTCCTCCTATAATTCACCCCTCCACTTT. The encoded protein is CASSYRDPASSYNSPLHF. V gene TRBV6-5 combines with J gene TRBJ1-6; D remains ambiguous. The V end was cut by 2 bases, the J end by 0 bases, with 14 bases between. Germline V gives CDR1 MNHEY, CDR2 SVGAGI. The CDR3 has 18 amino acids.

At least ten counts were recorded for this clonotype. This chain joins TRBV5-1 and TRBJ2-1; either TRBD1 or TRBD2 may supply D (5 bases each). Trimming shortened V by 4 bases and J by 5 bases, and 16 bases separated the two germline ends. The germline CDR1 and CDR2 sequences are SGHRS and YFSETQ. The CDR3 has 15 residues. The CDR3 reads CASSGEGRGHNEQFF. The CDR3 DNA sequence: TGCGCCAGCAGCGGAGAGGGACGAGGCCACAATGAGCAGTTCTTC.

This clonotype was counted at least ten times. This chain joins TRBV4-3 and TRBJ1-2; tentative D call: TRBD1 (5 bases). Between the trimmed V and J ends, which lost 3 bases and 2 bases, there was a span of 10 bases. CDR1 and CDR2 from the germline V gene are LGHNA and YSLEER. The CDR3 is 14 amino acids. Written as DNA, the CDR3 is TGCGCCAGCAGCCAGGAAACAGGAAACTATGGCTACACCTTC. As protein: CASSQETGNYGYTF.

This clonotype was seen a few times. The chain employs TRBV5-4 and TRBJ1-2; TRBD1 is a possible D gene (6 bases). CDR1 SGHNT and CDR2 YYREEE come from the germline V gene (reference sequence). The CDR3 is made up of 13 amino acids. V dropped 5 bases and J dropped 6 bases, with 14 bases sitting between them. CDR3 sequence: CASRAVWTDGYTF. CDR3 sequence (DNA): TGTGCCAGCAGAGCAGTATGGACAGATGGCTACACCTTC.

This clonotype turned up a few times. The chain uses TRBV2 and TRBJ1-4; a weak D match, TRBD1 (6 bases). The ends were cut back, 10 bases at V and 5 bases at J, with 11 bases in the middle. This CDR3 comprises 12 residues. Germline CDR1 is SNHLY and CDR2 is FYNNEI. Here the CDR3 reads CATGDNNEKLFF. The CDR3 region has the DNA TGTGCCACCGGGGACAACAATGAAAAACTGTTTTTT.

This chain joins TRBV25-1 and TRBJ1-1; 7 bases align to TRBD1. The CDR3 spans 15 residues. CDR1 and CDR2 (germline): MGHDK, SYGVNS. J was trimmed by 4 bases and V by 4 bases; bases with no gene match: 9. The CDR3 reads CASSATRGRGTEAFF. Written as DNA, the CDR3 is TGTGCCAGCAGTGCAACCAGGGGGAGAGGCACTGAAGCTTTCTTT.

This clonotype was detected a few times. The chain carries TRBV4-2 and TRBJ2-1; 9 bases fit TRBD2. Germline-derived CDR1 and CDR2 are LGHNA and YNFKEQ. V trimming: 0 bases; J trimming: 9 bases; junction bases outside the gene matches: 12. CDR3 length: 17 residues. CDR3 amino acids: CASSQEKRWRGGGEQFF. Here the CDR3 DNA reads TGTGCCAGCAGCCAAGAAAAACGTTGGCGGGGGGGCGGTGAGCAGTTCTTC.

CDR3 residues: CASSRSSSGANVLTF. The CDR3 bases are TGCGCCAGCAGCCGTTCAAGCTCTGGGGCCAACGTCCTGACTTTC. This rearrangement joins TRBV4-3 to TRBJ2-6, with no clear D. CDR3 length: 15 amino acids. From germline, CDR1 is LGHNA and CDR2 YSLEER. Trimming shortened V by 4 bases and J by 0 bases, and 7 bases separated the two germline ends.

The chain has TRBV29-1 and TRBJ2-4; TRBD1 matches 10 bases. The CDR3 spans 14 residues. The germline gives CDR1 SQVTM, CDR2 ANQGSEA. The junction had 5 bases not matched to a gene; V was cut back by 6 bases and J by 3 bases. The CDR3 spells CSVGGTGDKNIQYF. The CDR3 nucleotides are TGCAGCGTCGGAGGGACAGGGGACAAAAACATTCAGTACTTC.

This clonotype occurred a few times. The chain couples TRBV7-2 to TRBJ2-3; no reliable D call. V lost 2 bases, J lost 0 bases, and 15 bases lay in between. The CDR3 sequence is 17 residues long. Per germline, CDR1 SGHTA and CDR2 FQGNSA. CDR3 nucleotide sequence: TGTGCCAGCAGCTTACCCTCTAACCCGGTTAGCACAGATACGCAGTATTTT. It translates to CASSLPSNPVSTDTQYF.

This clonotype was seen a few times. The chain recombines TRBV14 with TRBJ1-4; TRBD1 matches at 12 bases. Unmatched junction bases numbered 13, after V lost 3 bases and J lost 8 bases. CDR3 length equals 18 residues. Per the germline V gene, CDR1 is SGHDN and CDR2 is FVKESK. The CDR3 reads CASSHRWDRGREGEKLFF. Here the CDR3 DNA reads TGTGCCAGCAGCCATCGTTGGGACAGGGGGCGCGAAGGCGAAAAACTGTTTTTT.

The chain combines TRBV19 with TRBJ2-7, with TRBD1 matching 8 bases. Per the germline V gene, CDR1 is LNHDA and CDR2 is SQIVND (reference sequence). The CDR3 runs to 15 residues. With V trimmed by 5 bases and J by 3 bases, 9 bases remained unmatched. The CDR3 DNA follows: TGTGCCAGTAGTTCCGGCCGAACAGGGGGCTACGAGCAGTACTTC. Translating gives CASSSGRTGGYEQYF.

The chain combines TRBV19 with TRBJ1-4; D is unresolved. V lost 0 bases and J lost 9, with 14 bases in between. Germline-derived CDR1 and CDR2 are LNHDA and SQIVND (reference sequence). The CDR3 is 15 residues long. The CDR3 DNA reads TGTGCCAGTAGTATAGATGTCCGGCGGCGCCAAAAACTGTTTTTT. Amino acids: CASSIDVRRRQKLFF.